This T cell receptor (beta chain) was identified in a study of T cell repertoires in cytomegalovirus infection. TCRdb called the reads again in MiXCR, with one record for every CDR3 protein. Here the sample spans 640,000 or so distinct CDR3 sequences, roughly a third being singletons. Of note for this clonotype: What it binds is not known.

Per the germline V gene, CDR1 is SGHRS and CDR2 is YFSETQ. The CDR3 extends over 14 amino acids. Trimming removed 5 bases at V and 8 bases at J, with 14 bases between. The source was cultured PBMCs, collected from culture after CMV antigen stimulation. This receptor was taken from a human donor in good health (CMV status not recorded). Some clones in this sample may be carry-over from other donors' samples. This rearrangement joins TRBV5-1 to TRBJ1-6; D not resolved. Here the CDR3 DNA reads TGCGCCAGCAGTCCCAGCGGTGTGGATTCACCCCTCCACTTT. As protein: CASSPSGVDSPLHF. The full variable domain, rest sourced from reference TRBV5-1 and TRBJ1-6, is KAGVTQTPRYLIKTRGQQVTLSCSPISGHRSVSWYQQTPGQGLQFLFEYFSETQRNKGNFPGRFSGRQFSNSRSEMNVSTLELGDSALYLCASSPSGVDSPLHFGNGTRLTVT.